This passage covers 30 T cell receptor beta chains from one sample sequenced in a study of identical twins (dated by TCRdb to 2016 to 2017). Library construction relied on 5' RACE. Sequencing instrument: Illumina HiSeq 2000. The raw public data were reprocessed by TCRdb itself: fastp quality trimming at Q25, MiXCR clonotype calling, in-frame beta chains only. CDR3 protein duplicates are merged, each entry listing the most common genes and DNA. This sample holds about 920,000 distinct CDR3 sequences; roughly an eighth were observed only once. The ten most abundant clones make up 1.5% to 2% of the sample. The data were also submitted as part of a second study, on yellow fever vaccine responses in identical twins.

The sample taken for sequencing was PBMCs. Source of these receptors: a woman between 18 and 29 years old in good health.

V is TRBV20-1 and J is TRBJ2-7; 7 bases map to TRBD2. The germline V gene has CDR1 DFQATT and CDR2 SNEGSKA (reference sequence). The CDR3 covers 14 residues. V lost 1 base, J lost 3 bases, and 6 bases stayed unmatched. The chain's CDR3 is CSARGWSGGYEQYF. CDR3 in DNA: TGCAGTGCTAGAGGATGGTCGGGGGGCTACGAGCAGTACTTC.

This clonotype was seen a few times. V and J are TRBV20-1 and TRBJ2-6, with unresolved D. Deletions cut 2 bases from V and 3 bases from J, with 11 bases between. The CDR3 runs to 15 residues. CDR1 and CDR2 from the germline V gene are DFQATT and SNEGSKA (reference sequence). The chain's CDR3 is CSARYAGLGANVLTF. The CDR3 DNA reads TGCAGTGCTAGATACGCCGGGCTTGGGGCCAACGTCCTGACTTTC.

This clonotype appeared a few times. This sequence joins TRBV11-2 and TRBJ1-1; D not certain. Germline CDR1 and CDR2: SGHAT and FQNNGV. V was cut by 1 base and J by 0 bases, with 15 bases left in between. The CDR3 is made up of 17 amino acids. DNA of the CDR3: TGTGCCAGCAGCTTAGTGGGTCTCCGAGACATGAACACTGAAGCTTTCTTT. As protein: CASSLVGLRDMNTEAFF.

J is TRBJ2-7 and V is TRBV20-1, with 10 bases fitting TRBD1. J was trimmed by 3 bases and V by 6 bases; bases with no gene match: 8. The V gene's germline CDR1 is DFQATT and CDR2 SNEGSKA (reference sequence). The length of the CDR3 is 14 residues. DNA for the CDR3: TGCAGTGCGCGGGGACAGGGGAAGATCTACGAGCAGTACTTC. Amino acid sequence: CSARGQGKIYEQYF.

V gene TRBV28 combines with J gene TRBJ2-3; no definite D call. The CDR3 consists of 13 residues. Germline V gene data show CDR1 as MDHEN and CDR2 as SYDVKM. V lost 8 bases, J lost 2 bases, and 11 bases lay in between. The chain's CDR3 is CASGLGLTDTQYF. In DNA, the CDR3 is TGTGCCAGCGGGCTGGGCCTCACAGATACGCAGTATTTT.

This clonotype was observed many times. At one end the junction does not follow the germline gene, possibly because of a read error. The V call is TRBV5-1, the J call TRBJ2-2; D is undetermined. Germline V gives CDR1 SGHRS, CDR2 YFSETQ. This CDR3 is 14 amino acids long. The CDR3 nucleotides are TGTGCCAGCAGCTTAGGACGGAACACCGGGGAGCTGTTTTTT. This translates into CASSLGRNTGELFF.

The table lists this clonotype with a few counts. The V and J genes are TRBV3-1 and TRBJ2-2; D remains unclear. CDR1 LGHDT and CDR2 YNNKEL come from the germline V gene (reference sequence). This CDR3 comprises 14 residues. With 4 bases removed from V and 5 bases from J, the gap between germline ends came to 11 bases. Here the CDR3 DNA reads TGTGCCAGCAGCCCACGGTTTCAAACCGGGGAGCTGTTTTTT. Encoded protein: CASSPRFQTGELFF.

This clonotype appeared a few times. V and J are TRBV5-1 and TRBJ2-3; no firm D call. Trimming left V 4 bases short and J 0 bases short, with 9 bases between. This CDR3 has 14 residues. The germline V gene has CDR1 SGHRS and CDR2 YFSETQ. The CDR3 region has the DNA TGCGCCAGCAGCCCGCTAAAAAGCACAGATACGCAGTATTTT. Protein product: CASSPLKSTDTQYF.

This clonotype was seen a few times. The chain is built from TRBV12-3 or TRBV12-4 and TRBJ1-2, with D uncertain. This CDR3 has 15 amino acids. Trimming took 5 bases from V and 4 from J, leaving 17 bases between them. The CDR3 sequence: CASSDSRWQRYGYTF. CDR3 sequence (DNA): TGTGCCAGCAGTGATTCTCGATGGCAGCGCTATGGCTACACCTTC.

This clonotype was found many times. The chain links TRBV2 to TRBJ2-1, with 9 nucleotides matching TRBD2. This CDR3 spans 12 amino acids. Trimming removed 6 bases from V and 7 bases from J; junction bases left unmatched: 1. Germline CDR1 is SNHLY and CDR2 is FYNNEI. The CDR3 loop is CASRGLANEQFF. CDR3 nucleotide sequence: TGTGCCAGCAGAGGACTAGCGAATGAGCAGTTCTTC.

DNA of the CDR3: TGTGCCAGCAGTTACCCGAGGGGGGGGAGGAACACCGGGGAGCTGTTTTTT. Translation: CASSYPRGGRNTGELFF. The J gene is TRBJ2-2, the V gene TRBV6-5, with D possibly being TRBD2 (7 bases). Germline V lookup: CDR1 MNHEY, CDR2 SVGAGI. The V end was cut by 2 bases, the J end by 1 base, with 14 bases between. The CDR3 is 17 residues long.

The J gene is TRBJ2-7, the V gene TRBV9; D may be TRBD2 (6 bases). V shed 4 bases and J shed 5 bases, with 25 bases lying between them. The CDR3 loop spans 17 amino acids. Germline values: CDR1 SGDLS, CDR2 YYNGEE. The DNA for the CDR3 is TGTGCCAGCAGCCATGGGGCTGGCGGGACTTCGGTGCACGAGCAGTACTTC. Translating gives CASSHGAGGTSVHEQYF.

This clonotype was recorded a few times. This chain joins TRBV21-1 and TRBJ2-5; TRBD2, the D gene given by the table, was not confirmed from the DNA. TRBV21-1 is deemed a pseudogene. The CDR3 length is 16 residues. CDR3 DNA: TGTGCCAGCAGCAAAGAACGCGGGGCCCCCCAAGAGACCCAGTACTTC. It specifies CASSKERGAPQETQYF.

CDR3 region: CASSLGMVEAQHF. The CDR3 nucleotides are TGTGCCAGCAGCTTGGGGATGGTGGAAGCCCAGCATTTT. The V and J genes are TRBV11-2 and TRBJ1-5; D not resolved. V dropped 3 bases and J dropped 11 bases, with 14 bases sitting between them. The germline V gene encodes CDR1 SGHAT and CDR2 FQNNGV. This CDR3 spans 13 amino acids.

The V and J genes are TRBV20-1 and TRBJ2-3; TRBD1 agrees at 8 bases. Per germline, CDR1 DFQATT and CDR2 SNEGSKA (reference sequence). V lost 3 bases and J lost 2; bases outside the gene matches: 4. The CDR3 contains 14 residues. The CDR3 region is CSARRTGNTDTQYF. The CDR3 DNA reads as TGCAGTGCTAGGAGGACAGGGAACACAGATACGCAGTATTTT.

The chain is built from TRBV24-1 and TRBJ2-2; 7 bases map to TRBD1. The CDR3 covers 17 residues. Looked up from germline, CDR1 is KGHDR and CDR2 is SFDVKD. Unmatched junction bases numbered 12, after V lost 7 bases and J lost 2 bases. The CDR3, as DNA: TGTGCCACCAGCGACCGGGACAGCTACCCAAACACCGGGGAGCTGTTTTTT. Protein: CATSDRDSYPNTGELFF.

This clonotype showed up just a few times. This chain uses TRBV5-6 with TRBJ2-6; no clear D gene. Germline CDR1 SGHDT, CDR2 YYEEEE. This CDR3 is 13 amino acids long. Trimming stripped 0 bases from V and 9 bases from J, with 7 bases between. The chain's CDR3 is CASSLAGNNVLTF. The DNA of the CDR3 is TGTGCCAGCAGCTTGGCTGGGAACAACGTCCTGACTTTC.

This clonotype was counted at least ten times. The chain recombines TRBV5-1 with TRBJ2-1; 11 bases are a match to TRBD2. The CDR3 has 15 residues. Germline CDR1 is SGHRS and CDR2 is YFSETQ. V was clipped by 0 bases and J by 7 bases; unmatched bases: 3. This CDR3 reads CASSLGLAGLNEQFF. CDR3 DNA: TGCGCCAGCAGCTTGGGACTAGCGGGGCTTAATGAGCAGTTCTTC.

The V and J genes are TRBV9 and TRBJ2-7; D uncertain. Per germline, CDR1 SGDLS and CDR2 YYNGEE. V was cut by 3 bases and J by 4 bases, with 20 bases left in between. This CDR3 contains 16 residues. The CDR3 here is CASSASPVVVAYEQYF. For the CDR3, the DNA is TGTGCCAGCAGCGCGTCCCCAGTGGTTGTGGCGTACGAGCAGTACTTC.

Only a few counts were recorded for this clonotype. The chain carries TRBV10-3 and TRBJ2-5; TRBD2 agrees at 8 bases. V lost 0 bases and J lost 2; bases outside the gene matches: 5. CDR1 ENHRY and CDR2 SYGVKD come from the germline V gene. The CDR3 is 16 amino acids. CDR3 residues: CAISESRPGGQETQYF. The CDR3 coding sequence is TGTGCCATCAGTGAGTCGAGACCGGGAGGGCAAGAGACCCAGTACTTC.

This clonotype was counted at least ten times. The genes are TRBV12-3 or TRBV12-4 and TRBJ2-1; 9 bases match TRBD2. After removal of 1 base from V and 6 bases from J, the junction contained 10 bases not matched to a gene. This CDR3 spans 17 amino acids. CDR3 coding DNA: TGTGCCAGCAGTTTAGGGGGGTCTAGCGGGACCCGCAATGAGCAGTTCTTC. Its translation is CASSLGGSSGTRNEQFF.

DNA of the CDR3: TGTGCCAGCAGCCAAATTCCAGGCTACAATGAGCAGTTCTTC. Translating it yields CASSQIPGYNEQFF. The chain employs TRBV3-1 and TRBJ2-1; D is undetermined. The V gene lost 2 bases and the J gene lost 3 bases, with 8 bases spanning the gap. Germline-derived CDR1 and CDR2 are LGHDT and YNNKEL (reference sequence). CDR3 length: 14 amino acids.

The rearrangement links TRBV5-1 to TRBJ2-1; unclear D gene. With 3 bases removed from V and 4 bases from J, the gap between germline ends came to 17 bases. The germline V gene encodes CDR1 SGHRS and CDR2 YFSETQ. The CDR3 is made up of 16 amino acids. CDR3 in DNA: TGCGCCAGCAGCTCTCGTGGCCGGGTGGTGTACAATGAGCAGTTCTTC. Protein product: CASSSRGRVVYNEQFF.

The V gene is TRBV20-1, the J gene TRBJ1-2; no firm D call. Deletions cut 0 bases from V and 3 bases from J, with 11 bases between. The CDR3 runs 14 residues. In germline, CDR1 is DFQATT, CDR2 SNEGSKA (reference sequence). The CDR3 nucleotides read TGCAGTGCTAGAGATCTCTCCCGAGACTATGGCTACACCTTC. It specifies CSARDLSRDYGYTF.

This clonotype was recorded a few times. The chain carries TRBV10-3 and TRBJ2-7; no clear D. Germline V gene sequence: CDR1 ENHRY, CDR2 SYGVKD. The CDR3 sequence is 13 residues long. V was pared by 2 bases and J by 7 bases, with 12 bases between. Here the CDR3 DNA reads TGTGCCATCAGTGAGGCAGCTCCTATGGAGCAGTACGTC. Residues: CAISEAAPMEQYV.

The rearrangement links TRBV12-3 or TRBV12-4 to TRBJ1-2, with D uncertain. Trimming pared 8 bases from V and 8 bases from J, leaving 18 bases between. This CDR3 contains 13 residues. CDR3 residues: CASGPTIAGGYTF. CDR3 sequence (DNA): TGTGCCAGCGGACCCACAATCGCGGGGGGCTACACCTTC.

This clonotype was counted a few times. The chain carries TRBV24-1 and TRBJ2-2; TRBD1 agrees at 7 bases. This CDR3 is built from 16 residues. Germline V gives CDR1 KGHDR, CDR2 SFDVKD. V lost 4 bases to trimming and J lost 5 bases; unmatched junction nucleotides: 9. CDR3 nucleotide sequence: TGTGCCACCAGTGAACGACAGGGATTCGGAACCGGGGAGCTGTTTTTT. Its translation: CATSERQGFGTGELFF.

V usage is TRBV14 and J usage is TRBJ2-3, with D tentatively TRBD1 (6 bases). The CDR3 consists of 17 residues. In germline, CDR1 is SGHDN, CDR2 FVKESK. V was trimmed by 4 bases and J by 0 bases, leaving 17 bases between them. Here the CDR3 reads CASSLPSGTTSTDTQYF. CDR3 in DNA: TGTGCCAGCAGCCTTCCCTCAGGGACAACTAGCACAGATACGCAGTATTTT. Supplemented by reference TRBV14 and TRBJ2-3, the full variable domain reads EAGVTQFPSHSVIEKGQTVTLRCDPISGHDNLYWYRRVMGKEIKFLLHFVKESKQDESGMPNNRFLAERTGGTYSTLKVQPAELEDSGVYFCASSLPSGTTSTDTQYFGPGTRLTVL.

This chain connects TRBV2 to TRBJ1-1, with TRBD1 as a possible D gene (5 bases). Germline values: CDR1 SNHLY, CDR2 FYNNEI. With 4 bases removed from V and 0 bases from J, the gap between germline ends came to 12 bases. CDR3 size: 15 residues. Written as DNA, the CDR3 is TGTGCCAGCAGTGGGGACTCATCTATGAACACTGAAGCTTTCTTT. Residues: CASSGDSSMNTEAFF.

V gene TRBV10-1 combines with J gene TRBJ1-1; no clear D. The V end was cut by 1 base, the J end by 5 bases, with 11 bases between. Germline V gives CDR1 WNHNN, CDR2 SYGVQD (reference sequence). This CDR3 spans 14 amino acids. The CDR3 is CASSELAAGTEAFF. In DNA, the CDR3 is TGCGCCAGCAGTGAGTTAGCGGCGGGAACTGAAGCTTTCTTT.